Following are 20 T cell receptor beta chains from one sample sequenced in a study of post-analysis software for immune sequencing data. Findings and limits, study-wide: Patients showed TRBV5-6, TRBV5-1 and TRBV20-1 among four to six TRBV segments more frequent than in controls.

These receptors have no identified antigens. The TCR beta cDNA libraries carried unique molecular identifiers. TCRdb reprocessed the PCR reads with MiXCR, giving one entry per CDR3 protein. Of 650,000 to 850,000 distinct CDR3 sequences detected, about 45% appear once; the ten largest clones hold around 4.7%. The material sequenced was blood. These receptor sequences come from a girl aged 5 to 17 with multiple sclerosis.

This clonotype was counted between two and nine times. The chain recombines TRBV4-3 with TRBJ2-1, with D perhaps TRBD2 (5 bases). Germline CDR1 is LGHNA and CDR2 is YSLEER. Trimming shortened V by 11 bases and J by 4 bases, and 9 bases separated the two germline ends. The CDR3 runs to 11 residues. CDR3 nucleotide sequence: TGCGCCGGGAGCTTGTACAATGAGCAGTTCTTC. Protein product: CAGSLYNEQFF.

This clonotype has a handful of counts. This chain joins TRBV6-5 and TRBJ1-2, with D unresolved. Trimming left V 4 bases short and J 8 bases short, with 14 bases between. This CDR3 contains 13 residues. CDR1 is MNHEY and CDR2 is SVGAGI in the germline V gene. CDR3 in amino acids: CASSSTGRGGYTF. The CDR3 nucleotides are TGTGCCAGCAGTTCCACGGGCAGAGGAGGCTACACCTTC.

This clonotype was seen a handful of times. The J gene is TRBJ2-4, the V gene TRBV27; D unclear. CDR3 length: 15 residues. Germline V gene sequence: CDR1 MNHEY, CDR2 SMNVEV (reference sequence). V dropped 0 bases and J dropped 3 bases, with 9 bases sitting between them. The CDR3: CASSLSSALKNIQYF. The CDR3 bases are TGTGCCAGCAGTTTATCGTCGGCGCTCAAAAACATTCAGTACTTC.

In this sample, this clonotype turned up a few times. The rearrangement joins TRBV9 to TRBJ2-7; unclear D gene. The CDR3 spans 14 residues. V was clipped by 3 bases and J by 1 base, with 11 bases between them. Germline lookup yields CDR1 SGDLS and CDR2 YYNGEE. CDR3 residues: CASSAGDSSYEQYF. CDR3 DNA sequence: TGTGCCAGCAGCGCAGGAGACTCGTCCTACGAGCAGTACTTC. Drawing the rest from reference TRBV9 and TRBJ2-7, the complete variable domain is DSGVTQTPKHLITATGQRVTLRCSPRSGDLSVYWYQQSLDQGLQFLIQYYNGEERAKGNILERFSAQQFPDLHSELNLSSLELGDSALYFCASSAGDSSYEQYFGPGTRLTVT.

This clonotype occurred a few times. The gene calls are TRBV20-1 and TRBJ2-7, with 8 bases identical to TRBD2. V gave up 0 bases and J gave up 5 bases; unmatched junction bases: 9. In germline, CDR1 is DFQATT, CDR2 SNEGSKA (reference sequence). The CDR3 spans 15 residues. The CDR3 loop reads CSARDQSGSLDEQYF. CDR3 DNA sequence: TGCAGTGCTAGAGATCAAAGCGGGAGTTTGGACGAGCAGTACTTC.

The chain couples TRBV5-1 to TRBJ2-7; no clear D. The better agreement between TRBJ2-5 and the DNA end casts doubt on the J call. The CDR3 has 13 amino acids. Germline CDR1 and CDR2: SGHRS and YFSETQ. This CDR3 reads CASTINVLETQYF. DNA of the CDR3: TGCGCCAGCACCATCAATGTCTTGGAGACCCAGTACTTC.

The gene calls are TRBV15 and TRBJ2-7; D perhaps matches TRBD2 (6 bases). Trimming shortened V by 3 bases and J by 1 base, and 13 bases separated the two germline ends. The CDR3 length is 15 residues. Germline CDR1 LNHNV, CDR2 YYDKDF (reference sequence). CDR3 region: CATSREHGGSYEQYF. The DNA for the CDR3 is TGTGCCACCAGCAGGGAGCATGGGGGGTCCTACGAGCAGTACTTC.

This chain uses TRBV5-4 with TRBJ2-1, with 7 positions matching TRBD2. Per the germline V gene, CDR1 is SGHNT and CDR2 is YYREEE (reference sequence). This CDR3 is built from 14 residues. V shed 7 bases, J shed 5 bases, and the junction held 9 bases outside the gene matches. The CDR3 bases are TGTGCCAGCCCCGGACTAGTGGGGGACAATGAGCAGTTCTTC. Translated, it gives CASPGLVGDNEQFF.

The CDR3 protein is CASSLDREPLETQYF. The CDR3 DNA reads TGTGCCAGCAGTTTGGACAGGGAGCCTTTGGAGACCCAGTACTTC. The V gene is TRBV6-2 or TRBV6-3, the J gene TRBJ2-5; 8 nucleotides line up with TRBD1. Germline V gene lookup returns CDR1 MNHEY and CDR2 SVGEGT. V lost 4 bases to trimming and J lost 5 bases; unmatched junction nucleotides: 9. CDR3 size: 15 residues.

The chain has TRBV12-3 or TRBV12-4 and TRBJ1-1; D call uncertain. The CDR3 has 14 amino acids. V lost 3 bases and J 2 bases, leaving 10 bases between the germline ends. CDR3 region: CASSLVRDNTEAFF. The CDR3 coding sequence is TGTGCCAGCAGTTTGGTCAGAGACAACACTGAAGCTTTCTTT.

This clonotype was observed a few times. This chain links TRBV20-1 with TRBJ1-2; no clear D. Per germline, CDR1 DFQATT and CDR2 SNEGSKA (reference sequence). The CDR3 runs to 13 residues. V was trimmed by 3 bases and J by 4 bases, leaving 12 bases between them. In nucleotides, the CDR3 is TGCAGTGCTAGTGTGGGGAGCTCCTATGGCTACACCTTC. Amino acid sequence: CSASVGSSYGYTF.

CDR3 coding DNA: TGTGCCAGCAGCTTTGGAGGGGATAACTATGGCTACACCTTC. It codes for CASSFGGDNYGYTF. The rearrangement links TRBV11-3 to TRBJ1-2, with D maybe TRBD1 (5 bases). V lost 3 bases and J lost 1, with 9 bases in between. The CDR3 runs to 14 residues. The V gene's germline CDR1 is SGHNT and CDR2 YENEEA.

The genes are TRBV12-5 and TRBJ2-2, with D tentatively TRBD1 (5 bases). Germline loops: CDR1 LGHNT, CDR2 FRNRAP. With 1 base removed from V and 3 bases from J, the gap between germline ends came to 9 bases. This CDR3 is 15 amino acids long. Here the CDR3 DNA reads TGTGCTAGTGGTTTGGGACAGCTGGACACCGGGGAGCTGTTTTTT. It codes for CASGLGQLDTGELFF.

The V gene is TRBV7-9, the J gene TRBJ2-7; TRBD2 matches at 7 bases. The CDR3 has 15 residues. With V trimmed by 5 bases and J by 0 bases, 7 bases remained unmatched. Germline loops: CDR1 SEHNR, CDR2 FQNEAQ (reference sequence). The CDR3 here is CASSRSGPSSYEQYF. The CDR3 nucleotides read TGTGCCAGCAGCCGTAGCGGGCCAAGCTCCTACGAGCAGTACTTC. The full variable domain, with the rest looked up from reference TRBV7-9 and TRBJ2-7, is DTGVSQNPRHKITKRGQNVTFRCDPISEHNRLYWYRQTLGQGPEFLTYFQNEAQLEKSRLLSDRFSAERPKGSFSTLEIQRTEQGDSAMYLCASSRSGPSSYEQYFGPGTRLTVT.

The chain couples TRBV7-9 to TRBJ2-3; D remains unclear. The CDR3 totals 15 residues. From germline, CDR1 is SEHNR and CDR2 FQNEAQ (reference sequence). The V gene lost 1 base and the J gene lost 3 bases, with 11 bases spanning the gap. The CDR3 DNA reads TGTGCCAGCAGCTTAGAGGGTCAGCTAACAGATACGCAGTATTTT. It is translated as CASSLEGQLTDTQYF.

Only a few counts were recorded for this clonotype. The chain uses TRBV10-3 and TRBJ2-1; TRBD2 aligns across 9 bases. CDR1 is ENHRY, CDR2 SYGVKD, per germline. The CDR3 has 17 amino acids. Losses at the gene ends were 0 bases for V and 2 bases for J; bases not matched to a gene: 5. The CDR3 DNA follows: TGTGCCATCAGTGAGTCGGGAGGCGGGAGGGCCTACAATGAGCAGTTCTTC. Translating gives CAISESGGGRAYNEQFF.

This chain connects TRBV24-1 to TRBJ2-1, with 7 bases fitting TRBD1. V dropped 4 bases and J dropped 1; count of bases not matched to a gene: 6. This CDR3 comprises 16 residues. CDR1 is KGHDR and CDR2 is SFDVKD in the germline V gene. CDR3 nucleotides: TGTGCCACCAGTGAACTCAGGGGGTCGTCCTACAATGAGCAGTTCTTC. Translation: CATSELRGSSYNEQFF.

There are a few counts of this clonotype. CDR3 sequence reads: CASRGSGISYNEQFF. In nucleotides, the CDR3 is TGTGCCAGCCGAGGGAGCGGGATCTCCTACAATGAGCAGTTCTTC. The chain carries TRBV2 and TRBJ2-1; 7 positions match TRBD2. Per germline, CDR1 SNHLY and CDR2 FYNNEI. V dropped 8 bases and J dropped 0; count of bases not matched to a gene: 7. The CDR3 has 15 residues.

The chain joins TRBV20-1 to TRBJ2-1, with 10 bases matching TRBD2. CDR1 is DFQATT and CDR2 is SNEGSKA in the germline V gene (reference sequence). The V gene end was trimmed by 1 base and the J gene end by 3 bases; junction bases not matched to a gene: 0. This CDR3 region has 14 residues. CDR3 bases: TGCAGTGCTAGAGTAGCGGGAGGCTACAATGAGCAGTTCTTC. Translating it yields CSARVAGGYNEQFF.

The chain uses TRBV29-1 and TRBJ2-7, with D perhaps TRBD1 (6 bases). The length of the CDR3 is 12 residues. CDR1 is SQVTM, CDR2 ANQGSEA, per germline. The germline V and J ends were trimmed by 6 bases and 0 bases, with 9 bases remaining between them. The CDR3 nucleotides read TGCAGCGTCCGGACAGTCTCCTACGAGCAGTACTTC. Amino acids: CSVRTVSYEQYF.